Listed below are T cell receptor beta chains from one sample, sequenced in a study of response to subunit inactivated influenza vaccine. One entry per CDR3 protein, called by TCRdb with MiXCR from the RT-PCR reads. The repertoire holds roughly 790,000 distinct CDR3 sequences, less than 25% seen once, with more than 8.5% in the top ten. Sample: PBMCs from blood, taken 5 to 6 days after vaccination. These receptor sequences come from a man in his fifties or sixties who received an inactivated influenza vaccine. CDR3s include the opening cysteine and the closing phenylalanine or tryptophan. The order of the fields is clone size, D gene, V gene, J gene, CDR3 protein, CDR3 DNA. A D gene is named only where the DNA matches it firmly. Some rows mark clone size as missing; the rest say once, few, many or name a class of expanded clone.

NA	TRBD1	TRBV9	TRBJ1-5	CASSAGTGKGQPQHF	TGTGCCAGCAGCGCCGGGACAGGGAAGGGTCAGCCCCAGCATTTT
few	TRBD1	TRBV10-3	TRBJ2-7	CAITPTGAKSSYEQYF	TGTGCCATCACCCCGACAGGGGCGAAGAGCTCCTACGAGCAGTACTTC
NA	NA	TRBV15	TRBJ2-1	CATSREGDIRGDEQFF	TGTGCCACCAGCAGAGAGGGAGACATCCGAGGTGATGAGCAGTTCTTC
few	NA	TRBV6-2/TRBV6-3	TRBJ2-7	CASSYHLAQPGSKIYEQYF	TGTGCCAGCAGTTACCATCTCGCGCAACCAGGGTCAAAGATTTACGAGCAGTACTTC
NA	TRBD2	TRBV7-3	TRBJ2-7	CASSRGGAGEQYF	TGTGCCAGCAGCCGGGGGGGGGCTGGCGAGCAGTACTTC
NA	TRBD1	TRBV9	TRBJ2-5	CASSERGVRTGKGETQYF	TGTGCCAGCAGCGAGAGGGGGGTCCGGACAGGGAAAGGAGAGACCCAGTACTTC
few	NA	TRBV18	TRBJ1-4	CASSLRQKNEKLFF	TGTGCCAGCTCACTAAGACAGAAAAATGAAAAACTGTTTTTT
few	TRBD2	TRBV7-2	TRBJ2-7	CASSLRASGYEQYF	TGTGCCAGCAGCTTGAGGGCTAGCGGATACGAGCAGTACTTC
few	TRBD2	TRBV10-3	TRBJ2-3	CATGRSDTQYF	TGTGCCACCGGGAGGTCAGATACGCAGTATTTT
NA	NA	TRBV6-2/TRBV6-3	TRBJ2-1	CAISSYNEQFF	TGTGCCATTTCCAGCTACAATGAGCAGTTCTTC
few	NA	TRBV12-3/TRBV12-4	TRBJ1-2	CASSVKNYGYTF	TGTGCCAGCAGCGTCAAGAACTATGGCTACACCTTC
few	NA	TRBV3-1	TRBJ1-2	CASSQRSATYGYTF	TGTGCCAGCAGCCAAAGATCGGCAACCTATGGCTACACCTTC
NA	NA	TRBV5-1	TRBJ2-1	CASRCRGRNEQFF	TGCGCCAGCAGATGTAGGGGTAGGAATGAGCAGTTCTTC
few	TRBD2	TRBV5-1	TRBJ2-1	CASSLASGRDIYNEQFF	TGCGCCAGCAGCTTGGCTAGCGGGAGAGACATCTACAATGAGCAGTTCTTC
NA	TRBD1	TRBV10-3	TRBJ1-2	CAISEQGYGYTF	TGTGCCATCAGTGAACAGGGGTATGGCTACACCTTC
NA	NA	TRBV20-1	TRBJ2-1	CSVQGRGNEQFF	TGCAGTGTTCAAGGCAGGGGCAATGAGCAGTTCTTC
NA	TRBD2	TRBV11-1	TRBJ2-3	CASSFPFSTSGSADTQYF	TGTGCCAGCAGCTTCCCATTCTCGACTAGCGGGAGTGCAGATACGCAGTATTTT